This TCR beta chain was retrieved from a study of metastatic and nonmetastatic thyroid tumors. Overall study results and limits: For both blood and tumor, malignant thyroid tumors reportedly showed significantly higher TCR beta diversity than benign nodules did.

The CDR3 consists of 15 residues. The J segment lost 2 bases and the V segment lost 2 bases, leaving 1 base of the junction unmatched. The germline V gene has CDR1 MNHEY and CDR2 SVGAGI. Nobody among the patients had been given any treatment before thyroid surgery. This clone was detected many times. Antigen: not known. Other DNA sequences from this sample encode an identical CDR3 as well. TCRdb re-called clones from the PCR reads using MiXCR. The sample includes approximately 40,000 clones, roughly 11% seen only once; the top ten take around a quarter. This chain connects TRBV6-5 to TRBJ2-3; TRBD2 matches 10 bases. Sequencing used blood. The receptor comes from a female donor with papillary thyroid cancer or a benign thyroid nodule (not recorded which). Some clones in this sample may be carry-over from other donors' samples. The CDR3 sequence is CASSYGTSDTDTQYF. In nucleotides, the CDR3 is TGTGCCAGCAGTTACGGGACTAGCGACACAGATACGCAGTATTTT.